This T cell receptor (beta chain) was profiled in a study of identical twins. V was clipped by 5 bases and J by 1 base; unmatched bases: 4. There are 15 residues in the CDR3. Germline assignment: CDR1 SGHRS and CDR2 YFSETQ. This clonotype was detected only a few times. As yet, its antigen is unknown. TCRdb re-derived calls from the 5' RACE reads in MiXCR, one entry per CDR3 protein. The repertoire holds approximately 890,000 distinct CDR3 sequences, with approximately 13% as singletons. Overall study results and limits: Cord blood beta clonotypes present at high abundance carried fewer insertions; no such pattern appeared in memory repertoires. Twins shared beta out-of-frame sequences in excess, but this excess was weaker. The study based its conclusions on cross-sectional statistical analysis and did not follow the same donors.

The data also belong to a second study, concerning yellow fever vaccine responses in identical twins.

The origin of this receptor is a young woman in good health. What was sequenced was PBMCs. V and J are TRBV5-1 and TRBJ2-3; 10 bases map to TRBD2. CDR3 amino acids: CASSTSGTGTDTQYF. The CDR3, as DNA: TGCGCCAGCAGTACTAGCGGGACAGGCACAGATACGCAGTATTTT.